This T cell receptor beta chain was captured in a study of control samples from healthy donors and cancer patients. The method was immunoSEQ multiplex PCR; TCRdb's version includes in-frame clones alone and lacks a portion of them. The sample has 30,000 to 40,000 clones, around 93% seen once. The V end lost 3 bases, the J end lost 4 bases, and 15 bases lay between the germline ends. The CDR3 is 15 amino acids. Germline V gene data show CDR1 as SGHVS and CDR2 as FQNEAQ. This sequence was found in a man in his forties or fifties with colorectal cancer. The chain has TRBV7-8 and TRBJ1-2; no definite D call. Sequences were obtained from PBMCs. CDR3 in amino acids: CASSLALYSGYGYTF. For the CDR3, the DNA is TGTGCCAGCAGCTTGGCCTTATACAGCGGCTATGGCTACACCTTC.